This record looks at one T cell receptor beta chain sequence and its context. Trimming shortened V by 5 bases and J by 4 bases, and 18 bases separated the two germline ends. This CDR3 contains 16 residues. Germline assignment: CDR1 PRHDT and CDR2 FYEKMQ (reference sequence). The data belong to a study of technical replicates of blood from several donors. The data were produced by immunoSEQ multiplex PCR, yet TCRdb's version contains in-frame clones alone and is incomplete. The sample lists around 80,000 clones, approximately 94% seen once, with less than 0.4% in the top ten. This TCR was sampled from a human donor in good health. What was sequenced was T cells isolated from PBMCs. The chain uses TRBV13 and TRBJ1-3; D may be TRBD1 (5 bases). The CDR3 nucleotides read TGTGCCAGCAGCCATGAACAGGAATCCGGCGGAAACACCATATATTTT. Its protein product is CASSHEQESGGNTIYF.